This TCR beta chain was identified in a study of T-cell memory formation after mild COVID-19. Findings and caveats of the study: Most CD4+ clones that shrank were in CM and EM, while CD8+ ones turned up in EMRA. While clones contracting from day 15 to 85 were balanced between CD4 and CD8, later expanders leaned CD4+.

The V and J ends lost 11 bases and 2 bases respectively, with 12 bases between them. The CDR3 spans 12 residues. Germline V gene lookup returns CDR1 KGHSH and CDR2 LQKENI. After 5'RACE with constant-segment primers, TCR alpha and TCR beta cDNA libraries carrying sample barcodes and UMIs were obtained. MiXCR, run by TCRdb on the 5' RACE reads, gives a single entry per CDR3 protein. The sample shows 200,000 or so distinct CDR3 sequences, over 7.5% of them seen only once. About this clonotype itself: Its target is unknown.

The V call is TRBV18, the J call TRBJ1-1; maybe TRBD1 (5 bases). The sample taken for sequencing was PBMCs or a T cell subset sorted from them (not recorded which). The receptor was isolated from a man between 18 and 29 years old who had mild COVID-19 (a few samples of this study predate the infection). Cell type and time point are not known. The CDR3 DNA reads as TGTGCCGCGGGGGTTACAAACACTGAAGCTTTCTTT. Protein: CAAGVTNTEAFF.